This TCR beta chain was sequenced during a study of human T cells and chemical hapten exposure. On the study more broadly: Diphenylcyclopropenone, dosed weekly to the scalp, was given to patients throughout the approximately 25-week study. Findings and caveats of the study: Counts of expanded TCRs at PT1 were positively correlated with patch test score.

This clonotype has a handful of counts. Its antigen is not identified. Time point specified: patch test 1, 2 weeks after DPC sensitization. This sample's treatment: therapeutic diphenylcyclopropenone sensitization with weekly scalp DPC. TCRdb analysed the RACE reads with MiXCR anew, one entry per CDR3 protein. The table has about 380,000 distinct CDR3 sequences, about 4.4% seen once; the top ten hold under 2.5%. Germline lookup yields CDR1 MDHEN and CDR2 SYDVKM. CDR3 length: 16 residues. The germline V and J ends were trimmed by 2 bases and 1 base, with 14 bases remaining between them. The gene calls are TRBV28 and TRBJ2-5, with unresolved D. The starting material was whole blood, obtained in connection with sensitization to the hapten diphenylcyclopropenone (DPC). The TCR comes from a woman between 50 and 59 years old with alopecia areata. Some clones in this sample may be carry-over from other donors' samples. The CDR3 nucleotides read TGTGCCAGCAGTTTACCCGTTGACTTCGCCCAAGAGACCCAGTACTTC. This sequence encodes CASSLPVDFAQETQYF.